The sequence of this T cell receptor beta chain was determined in a study of control samples from healthy donors and cancer patients (dated by TCRdb to the early 2020s). In regard to this clone: Its antigen specificity is not known. Per-base quality was not reported, and no clone a single base away is much larger than it.

Libraries were constructed by the immunoSEQ multiplex PCR assay. TCRdb obtained this table from immuneACCESS and retained in-frame rearrangements with V and J assigned. These tables miss some clones; where compared with another copy, unresolved V genes account for less than half of the shortfall, and the remainder is unexplained. This sample comprises about 150,000 clones, under 90% of them detected only once. The top ten clonotypes cover over 4.5% of the sample. V loses 1 base of germline sequence and J loses 13 bases, and the interval between the two ends is 13 bases. CDR1 and CDR2 were assigned from the germline V gene as SGHDN and FVKESK. The CDR3 has 13 amino acids, counting the end cysteine and phenylalanine. The only DNA kept is the CDR3, 39 bases in frame from the first base.

The source material was blood. This clonotype was obtained from a young man in good health. The chain uses TRBV14 and TRBJ1-4; 6 matching bases give a weak D call of TRBD1. The CDR3 amino acid sequence is: CASSQVGDRRLFF. Read as DNA, the sequence is TGTGCCAGCAGCCAAGTAGGAGACAGGCGACTGTTTTTT. Outside the CDR3, residues come from the reference TRBV14 and TRBJ1-4 proteins, so the full variable domain is: EAGVTQFPSHSVIEKGQTVTLRCDPISGHDNLYWYRRVMGKEIKFLLHFVKESKQDESGMPNNRFLAERTGGTYSTLKVQPAELEDSGVYFCASSQVGDRRLFFGSGTQLSVL.